Sequencing of this T cell receptor beta chain was carried out in a study of blood T cell repertoires in COVID-19. Background on the study: PBMCs, B-cell-depleted T cells, or T cells were the source of the cDNA or gDNA that made up the material.

The protocol was immunoSEQ multiplex PCR, while the TCRdb copy is restricted to in-frame clones and leaves out a portion. The sample has roughly 570,000 clones, roughly nine tenths seen once. V lost 4 bases and J lost 0, with 12 bases in between. The CDR3 loop spans 15 amino acids. Germline CDR1 SGHRS, CDR2 YFSETQ. The chain links TRBV5-1 to TRBJ2-3, with D unresolved. The specimen was peripheral blood. This TCR was sampled from a woman in her 50s with COVID-19, enrolled during active disease. In DNA, the CDR3 is TGCGCCAGCAGCGCGCAGGCCTCTAGCACAGATACGCAGTATTTT. Translating gives CASSAQASSTDTQYF.